In its sample, the clone carrying this T cell receptor (beta chain) was seen once. Antigen: not known. Trimming removed 6 bases at V and 5 bases at J, with 13 bases between. This CDR3 has 14 amino acids. Germline V gene lookup returns CDR1 LNHDA and CDR2 SQIVND (reference sequence). This sample stems from a study of T cell repertoires in cytomegalovirus infection. Study-wide context: TCR beta signatures that were public indicated CMV infection and matching HLA type.

Regarding the study as a whole: There were HLA-C-restricted CMV-specific TCR beta clonotypes dominating the ex vivo response.

From the reads, TCRdb called clonotypes with MiXCR, one entry per CDR3 protein. The table lists 84,000 or so distinct CDR3 sequences, about half of them singletons, with over 85% in the top ten. This TCR was sampled from a human donor in good health (CMV status not recorded). Some clones in this sample may be carry-over from other donors' samples. Material: CD8+ T cells from cultured PBMCs, obtained from culture after CMV antigen stimulation. The chain joins TRBV19 to TRBJ2-2; D might be TRBD2 (5 bases). The CDR3 DNA reads as TGTGCCAGTAGAGCGAGGGTTGGGACCGGGGAGCTGTTTTTT. Translating it yields CASRARVGTGELFF.